The clone carrying this TCR beta chain was seen more than once but under ten times. This sample stems from a study of blood T cell repertoires in COVID-19. On the study more broadly: Researchers got acute and convalescent COVID-19 samples from the United States, Italy and Spain. PBMCs, B-cell-depleted T cells, or T cells were the source of the cDNA or gDNA that made up the material.

The assay was immunoSEQ multiplex PCR, and TCRdb's table has in-frame clones only and misses some. The data contain under 200,000 clones, about 81% of them singletons. The sample consisted of peripheral blood. The clonotype originates from a man aged 25-45 years with active or convalescent COVID-19.

For the CDR3, the DNA is TGCGCCAGCAGCACGCAGACAGGGGACTATGGCTACACCTTC. Its translation: CASSTQTGDYGYTF. This chain uses TRBV5-1 with TRBJ1-2, with 8 bases aligning to TRBD1. CDR1 and CDR2 from the germline V gene are SGHRS and YFSETQ. J gave up 3 bases and V 4 bases, and 5 bases lay outside the gene matches. This CDR3 contains 14 residues. The whole variable domain, filled in from reference TRBV5-1 and TRBJ1-2, reads KAGVTQTPRYLIKTRGQQVTLSCSPISGHRSVSWYQQTPGQGLQFLFEYFSETQRNKGNFPGRFSGRQFSNSRSEMNVSTLELGDSALYLCASSTQTGDYGYTFGSGTRLTVV.